The clone carrying this T cell receptor beta chain came up many times. What it binds is unknown. This entry belongs to a study of Graves' ophthalmopathy and Graves' hyperthyroidism. The ends lost 6 bases at V and 3 bases at J; junction bases unmatched: 11. The germline V gene has CDR1 SGHTA and CDR2 FQGNSA. The CDR3 has 16 amino acids. Beta-chain TCR CDR3 regions were amplified from RNA transcripts. HTBI primers were employed in first-round RT-PCR, then a second-round multiplex PCR followed. TCRdb reanalysed the multiplex PCR reads using MiXCR and keeps one entry per CDR3 protein. This sample has 500,000 to 800,000 distinct CDR3 sequences, with more than 40% found just once. Study observations and caveats: The model predicted progression of ophthalmopathy with a sensitivity of 60% to 71%, and its specificity was about 73%. Classification of ophthalmopathy versus stable hyperthyroidism by a 13-signature model yielded about 90% sensitivity and about 81% specificity.

The evidence that diagnosis relied on was clinical symptoms, serum thyroxine, TRAb, thyroid ultrasound and orbital computed tomography. V and J are TRBV7-2 and TRBJ1-5; 7 bases are a match to TRBD1. The TCR was taken from an adult man with Graves' ophthalmopathy. The material sequenced was peripheral blood. CDR3 protein: CASSTTTGRFNQPQHF. The DNA of the CDR3 is TGTGCCAGCAGTACAACGACAGGGAGGTTCAATCAGCCCCAGCATTTT.